A single sample gave rise to the 22 T cell receptor beta chains below, sequenced in a study of Tregs in tolerant kidney transplant recipients. This table comes from immunoSEQ multiplex PCR, and its TCRdb copy is limited to in-frame clones, with some not included. The sample includes tens of thousands of clones, approximately 98% of them seen just once. Sequenced material: Tregs from blood, taken before the transplant. These receptors all stem from a human donor who received a combined kidney and bone marrow transplant.

This chain joins TRBV14 and TRBJ2-5; D possibly corresponds to TRBD1 (7 bases). The CDR3 length is 14 residues. Trimming stripped 4 bases from V and 5 bases from J, with 14 bases between. Per germline, CDR1 SGHDN and CDR2 FVKESK. The CDR3 is CASSPKTGRETQYF. CDR3 nucleotide sequence: TGTGCCAGCAGCCCAAAGACAGGGAGGGAGACCCAGTACTTC.

The V and J genes are TRBV7-9 and TRBJ1-2, with TRBD1 as a possible D gene (5 bases). The V gene lost 4 bases and the J gene lost 2 bases, with 8 bases spanning the gap. CDR1 is SEHNR, CDR2 FQNEAQ, per germline (reference sequence). This CDR3 region has 13 residues. The CDR3 region has the DNA TGTGCCAGCAGCTCATCAGGGAACTATGGCTACACCTTC. It yields the protein CASSSSGNYGYTF.

The chain uses TRBV5-1 and TRBJ2-2; D possibly corresponds to TRBD1 (6 bases). The CDR3 sequence is 15 residues long. The ends were cut back, 2 bases at V and 7 bases at J, with 15 bases in the middle. Germline CDR1 SGHRS, CDR2 YFSETQ. CDR3 residues: CASSFGDTEYGELFF. The CDR3 nucleotides are TGCGCCAGCAGCTTCGGGGACACCGAATACGGGGAGCTGTTTTTT.

The chain is built from TRBV7-3 and TRBJ2-7; TRBD2 matches 9 bases. CDR3 size: 14 residues. Germline CDR1 and CDR2: SGHTA and FQGTGA. V lost 3 bases and J lost 7; bases outside the gene matches: 7. The DNA for the CDR3 is TGTGCCAGCAGCTTGTACGCGGGGGGGAGGGAGCAGTACTTC. Translated: CASSLYAGGREQYF. Full variable domain (missing parts from reference TRBV7-3 and TRBJ2-7): GAGVSQTPSNKVTEKGKYVELRCDPISGHTALYWYRQSLGQGPEFLIYFQGTGAADDSGLPNDRFFAVRPEGSVSTLKIQRTERGDSAVYLCASSLYAGGREQYFGPGTRLTVT.

The chain links TRBV5-1 to TRBJ1-1, with D tentatively TRBD1 (6 bases). Trimming took 3 bases from V and 1 from J, leaving 10 bases between them. There are 14 residues in the CDR3. Germline CDR1 SGHRS, CDR2 YFSETQ. CDR3 in amino acids: CASSYRDKNTEAFF. In DNA, the CDR3 is TGCGCCAGCAGCTATCGGGACAAGAACACTGAAGCTTTCTTT.

This clone was seen once. The chain combines TRBV6-5 with TRBJ2-2; D might be TRBD1 (6 bases). The V end lost 5 bases, the J end lost 3 bases, and 10 bases lay between the germline ends. The CDR3 covers 14 residues. The germline gives CDR1 MNHEY, CDR2 SVGAGI. CDR3 region: CASSTYRDTGELFF. Here the CDR3 DNA reads TGTGCCAGCAGTACCTACAGGGACACCGGGGAGCTGTTTTTT.

The V call is TRBV19, the J call TRBJ2-5; 9 positions match TRBD2. The CDR3 has 16 amino acids. The junction had 13 bases not matched to a gene; V was cut back by 6 bases and J by 5 bases. Per germline, CDR1 LNHDA and CDR2 SQIVND (reference sequence). The CDR3 spells CASRGRGLAGYETQYF. The DNA of the CDR3 is TGTGCCAGTAGGGGAAGGGGACTAGCAGGTTATGAGACCCAGTACTTC.

This chain links TRBV27 with TRBJ2-4, with TRBD2 as a possible D gene (7 bases). V shed 4 bases and J shed 0 bases, with 16 bases lying between them. This CDR3 has 17 amino acids. Germline lookup yields CDR1 MNHEY and CDR2 SMNVEV (reference sequence). This CDR3 is CASSSLGGHLAKNIQYF. CDR3 in DNA: TGTGCCAGCAGTTCACTCGGGGGGCACTTAGCCAAAAACATTCAGTACTTC.

This sequence joins TRBV4-3 and TRBJ2-7; 7 nucleotides line up with TRBD1. The CDR3 length is 14 residues. CDR1 is LGHNA, CDR2 YSLEER, per germline. V was clipped by 4 bases and J by 3 bases; unmatched bases: 6. The CDR3 here is CASSRAGTDYEQYF. Written as DNA, the CDR3 is TGCGCCAGCAGCCGAGCCGGGACAGACTACGAGCAGTACTTC.

J is TRBJ1-6 and V is TRBV11-2, with 9 bases that match TRBD1. CDR1 is SGHAT and CDR2 is FQNNGV in the germline V gene. The CDR3 length is 15 residues. J lost 8 bases, V lost 5 bases, and 7 bases had no gene match. For the CDR3, the DNA is TGTGCCAGCAGCCCAACCGGGACAGGGTATTCACCCCTCCACTTT. As protein: CASSPTGTGYSPLHF.

The genes are TRBV7-8 and TRBJ2-7, with a possible D match to TRBD1 (6 bases). V lost 0 bases and J lost 0, with 12 bases in between. The CDR3 sequence is 16 residues long. Germline V CDR1 and CDR2: SGHVS, FQNEAQ. The CDR3 loop reads CASSLAPTGLSYEQYF. The CDR3 DNA follows: TGTGCCAGCAGCTTAGCGCCGACAGGCCTCTCCTACGAGCAGTACTTC.

The chain is built from TRBV4-2 and TRBJ1-4, with TRBD1 matching 9 bases. The germline gives CDR1 LGHNA, CDR2 YNFKEQ. V lost 0 bases to trimming and J lost 13 bases; unmatched junction nucleotides: 15. This CDR3 contains 17 residues. CDR3 DNA sequence: TGTGCCAGCAGCCAAGAAGGGGGACAGGGAAGAATGAAAGGACTGTTTTTT. Its protein product is CASSQEGGQGRMKGLFF.

This chain's CDR3 is CASRWLAIRETQYF. CDR3 DNA: TGTGCCAGCAGGTGGCTAGCGATTCGAGAGACCCAGTACTTC. The V gene is TRBV2, the J gene TRBJ2-5; D is possibly TRBD2 (6 bases). Trimming removed 6 bases at V and 4 bases at J, with 15 bases between. Germline-derived CDR1 and CDR2 are SNHLY and FYNNEI. The CDR3 spans 14 residues.

The chain has TRBV2 and TRBJ2-7, with a tentative D call TRBD2 (6 bases). V was clipped by 8 bases and J by 4 bases, with 12 bases between them. The CDR3 extends over 12 amino acids. Germline values: CDR1 SNHLY, CDR2 FYNNEI. CDR3 DNA sequence: TGTGCCAGCGGGCCCCGGGGGTACGAGCAGTACTTC. Its protein is CASGPRGYEQYF.

The V gene is TRBV27, the J gene TRBJ2-5, with D perhaps TRBD2 (6 bases). V lost 2 bases, J lost 4 bases, and 17 bases lay in between. Germline CDR1 MNHEY, CDR2 SMNVEV (reference sequence). The CDR3 loop spans 16 amino acids. The CDR3 DNA is TGTGCCAGCAGTTTAGGGGAGAGGGGAGGTGGAGAGACCCAGTACTTC. Its translation is CASSLGERGGGETQYF.

The J gene is TRBJ2-7, the V gene TRBV4-1, with 7 nucleotides matching TRBD1. The germline V gene has CDR1 MGHRA and CDR2 YSYEKL. The length of the CDR3 is 16 residues. V trimming: 3 bases; J trimming: 3 bases; junction bases outside the gene matches: 11. The CDR3 here is CASSQLTGTVYYEQYF. CDR3 nucleotide sequence: TGCGCCAGCAGCCAGCTCACCGGGACAGTTTACTACGAGCAGTACTTC.

The chain uses TRBV6-5 and TRBJ1-5, with 7 bases identical to TRBD1. The CDR3 is 15 amino acids. Germline CDR1 reads MNHEY; CDR2 reads SVGAGI. V shed 5 bases and J 0 bases; nucleotides not matched to a gene: 4. CDR3 coding DNA: TGTGCCAGCAGTGCGGACAGGAATAGCAATCAGCCCCAGCATTTT. Protein: CASSADRNSNQPQHF.

The V call is TRBV7-2, the J call TRBJ2-2; maybe TRBD1 (7 bases). The V and J ends lost 7 bases and 4 bases respectively, with 16 bases between them. The germline gives CDR1 SGHTA, CDR2 FQGNSA. This CDR3 is 15 amino acids long. The CDR3 DNA follows: TGTGCCAGCAAACCTAACAGGGGAGGCACCGGGGAGCTGTTTTTT. Protein product: CASKPNRGGTGELFF.

The CDR3 here is CASSLGSGRADTQYF. DNA for the CDR3: TGCGCCAGCAGCTTGGGTAGCGGGAGGGCAGATACGCAGTATTTT. The chain combines TRBV5-1 with TRBJ2-3, with 11 positions matching TRBD2. The CDR3 loop spans 15 amino acids. Germline V gives CDR1 SGHRS, CDR2 YFSETQ. Unmatched junction bases numbered 1, after V lost 0 bases and J lost 4 bases.

The J gene is TRBJ2-2, the V gene TRBV12-5; possibly TRBD2 for D (5 bases). Germline assignment: CDR1 LGHNT and CDR2 FRNRAP. The germline V and J ends were trimmed by 10 bases and 0 bases, with 12 bases remaining between them. The CDR3 is 14 residues long. In DNA, the CDR3 is TGTGCTACCACACGGGGTACGAACACCGGGGAGCTGTTTTTT. Protein sequence: CATTRGTNTGELFF.

The chain links TRBV5-1 to TRBJ2-1, with 15 bases aligning to TRBD2. The CDR3 consists of 16 residues. The J segment lost 8 bases and the V segment lost 3 bases, leaving 6 bases of the junction unmatched. The germline V gene encodes CDR1 SGHRS and CDR2 YFSETQ. Here the CDR3 DNA reads TGCGCCAGCAGCTCCCGGACTAGCGGGGGGGATTATGAGCAGTTCTTC. This sequence encodes CASSSRTSGGDYEQFF.

The rearrangement joins TRBV19 to TRBJ2-7; 7 positions agree with TRBD1. Germline trimming cut 5 bases from V and 0 bases from J; bases unmatched to any gene: 7. The CDR3 spans 15 residues. From germline, CDR1 is LNHDA and CDR2 SQIVND (reference sequence). The CDR3 sequence: CASSPGTVSSYEQYF. The CDR3 DNA reads TGTGCCAGTAGTCCCGGGACAGTGAGCTCCTACGAGCAGTACTTC.